This entry describes one TCR beta chain. What it binds is unknown. One end of the junction does not line up with germline, which may come from a read error. The CDR3 covers 12 residues. The germline CDR1 and CDR2 sequences are SGHNT and YYREEE (reference sequence). Repertoires were generated with immunoSEQ multiplex PCR, while TCRdb's copy carries only in-frame clones and drops some. The profile covers about 400,000 clones, with approximately 89% appearing a single time and around 2% taken by the ten largest. Treatment of the sample: roughly 20 received Ad26.COV2.S at low or high dose, single or two shots; roughly 5 received placebo; per-sample allocation not given. Samples analyzed were those drawn on day 63 after the first vaccine or placebo injection. The sample belongs to a study of Ad26.COV2.S vaccination and SARS-CoV-2 variants. Study-level information: Donor was one of the participants in the Ad26.COV2.S arm of the COV1001 trial. Each vaccinee took Ad26.COV2.S intramuscularly, once or twice 56 days apart. Findings of the study overall: Considerable breadth of spike-specific CD8+ and CD4+ T cell responses has reportedly been documented following vaccination.

The sequence came from a person between 18 and 60 years old who received the Ad26.COV2.S COVID-19 vaccine or a placebo. The V and J genes are TRBV5-4 and TRBJ1-3; no definite D call. The sequencing used peripheral blood, collected in a trial of Ad26.COV2.S vaccine versus placebo. CDR3 DNA sequence: TGTGCCAGCAGTTACGTCTCCTCCGGGCCTTTTTTT. It is translated as CASSYVSSGPFF.